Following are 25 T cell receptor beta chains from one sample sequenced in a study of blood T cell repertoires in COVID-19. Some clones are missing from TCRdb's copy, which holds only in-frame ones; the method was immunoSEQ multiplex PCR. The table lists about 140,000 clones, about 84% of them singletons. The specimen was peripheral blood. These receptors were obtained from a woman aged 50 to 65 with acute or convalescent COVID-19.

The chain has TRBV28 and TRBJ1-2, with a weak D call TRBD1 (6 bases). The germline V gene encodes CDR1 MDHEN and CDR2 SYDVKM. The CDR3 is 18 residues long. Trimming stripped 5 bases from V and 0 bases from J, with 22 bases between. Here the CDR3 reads CASSHPKTGTDSNYGYTF. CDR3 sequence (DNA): TGTGCCAGCAGTCATCCCAAGACAGGAACCGACTCTAACTATGGCTACACCTTC.

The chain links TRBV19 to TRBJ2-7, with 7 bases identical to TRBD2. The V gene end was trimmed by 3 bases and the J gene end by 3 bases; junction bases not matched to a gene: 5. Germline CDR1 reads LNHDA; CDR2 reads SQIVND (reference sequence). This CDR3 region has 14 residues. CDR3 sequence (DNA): TGTGCCAGTAGTATTGTGGGACTAAACTACGAGCAGTACTTC. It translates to CASSIVGLNYEQYF.

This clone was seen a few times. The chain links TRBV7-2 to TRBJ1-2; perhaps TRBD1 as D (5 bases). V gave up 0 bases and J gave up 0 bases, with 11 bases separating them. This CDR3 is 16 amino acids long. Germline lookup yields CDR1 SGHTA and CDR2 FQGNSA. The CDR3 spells CASSLANPGTNYGYTF. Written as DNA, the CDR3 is TGTGCCAGCAGCTTAGCGAATCCAGGGACTAACTATGGCTACACCTTC.

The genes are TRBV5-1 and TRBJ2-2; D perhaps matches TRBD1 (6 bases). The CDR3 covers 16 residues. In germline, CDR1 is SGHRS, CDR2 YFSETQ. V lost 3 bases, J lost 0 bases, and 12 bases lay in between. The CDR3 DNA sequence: TGCGCCAGCAGCTCTGGACAGAACGCGAACACCGGGGAGCTGTTTTTT. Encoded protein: CASSSGQNANTGELFF.

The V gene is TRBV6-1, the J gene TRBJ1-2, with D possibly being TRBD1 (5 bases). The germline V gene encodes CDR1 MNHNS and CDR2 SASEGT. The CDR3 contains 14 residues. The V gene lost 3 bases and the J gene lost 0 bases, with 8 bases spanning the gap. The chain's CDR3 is CASSDRAANYGYTF. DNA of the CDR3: TGTGCCAGCAGTGACAGGGCAGCTAACTATGGCTACACCTTC.

The CDR3 DNA reads TGCAGCGTTGAAGATCTTGGGACAGGGTTCGACTATGGCTACACCTTC. Its translation: CSVEDLGTGFDYGYTF. The chain couples TRBV29-1 to TRBJ1-2; 9 nucleotides match TRBD1. Trimming at V came to 0 bases and at J to 3 bases, leaving 8 bases not matched to a gene. The germline CDR1 and CDR2 sequences are SQVTM and ANQGSEA. The CDR3 covers 16 residues.

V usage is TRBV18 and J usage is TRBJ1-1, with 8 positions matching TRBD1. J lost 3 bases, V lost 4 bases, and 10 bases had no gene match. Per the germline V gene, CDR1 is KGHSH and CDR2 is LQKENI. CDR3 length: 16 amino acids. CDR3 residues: CASSLFEDRDHTEAFF. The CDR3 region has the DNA TGTGCCAGCTCACTTTTCGAGGACAGGGACCACACTGAAGCTTTCTTT. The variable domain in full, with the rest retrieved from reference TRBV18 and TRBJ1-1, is NAGVMQNPRHLVRRRGQEARLRCSPMKGHSHVYWYRQLPEEGLKFMVYLQKENIIDESGMPKERFSAEFPKEGPSILRIQQVVRGDSAAYFCASSLFEDRDHTEAFFGQGTRLTVV.

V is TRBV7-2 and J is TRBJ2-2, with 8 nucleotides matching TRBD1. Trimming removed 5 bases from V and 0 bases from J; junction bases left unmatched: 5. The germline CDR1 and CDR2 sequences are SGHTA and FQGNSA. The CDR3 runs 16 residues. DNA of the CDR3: TGTGCCAGCAGCCCCAGGGGGCGGACGAACACCGGGGAGCTGTTTTTT. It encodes CASSPRGRTNTGELFF.

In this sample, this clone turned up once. In DNA form, the CDR3 reads TGTGCCAGCAGCCCAGCCGGGACAGATATAACCGGGGAGCTGTTTTTT. Its protein product is CASSPAGTDITGELFF. The V and J genes are TRBV7-3 and TRBJ2-2, with 7 bases fitting TRBD1. The junction had 11 bases not matched to a gene; V was cut back by 5 bases and J by 5 bases. The germline V gene encodes CDR1 SGHTA and CDR2 FQGTGA. CDR3 size: 16 residues.

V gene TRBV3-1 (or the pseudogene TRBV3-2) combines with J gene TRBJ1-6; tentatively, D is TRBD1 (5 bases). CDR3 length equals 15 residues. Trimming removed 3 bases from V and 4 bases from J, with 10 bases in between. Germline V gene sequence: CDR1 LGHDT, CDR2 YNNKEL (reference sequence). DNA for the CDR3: TGTGCCAGCAGCCATTTAGGGGATTATAATTCACCCCTCCACTTT. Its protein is CASSHLGDYNSPLHF.

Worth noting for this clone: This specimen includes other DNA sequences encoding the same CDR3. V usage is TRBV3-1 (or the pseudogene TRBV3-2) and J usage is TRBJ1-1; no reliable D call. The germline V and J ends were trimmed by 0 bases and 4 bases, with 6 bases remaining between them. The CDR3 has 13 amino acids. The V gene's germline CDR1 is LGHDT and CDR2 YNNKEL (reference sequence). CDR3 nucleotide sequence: TGTGCCAGCAGCCAAGATCGGGGCACTGAAGCTTTCTTT. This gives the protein CASSQDRGTEAFF.

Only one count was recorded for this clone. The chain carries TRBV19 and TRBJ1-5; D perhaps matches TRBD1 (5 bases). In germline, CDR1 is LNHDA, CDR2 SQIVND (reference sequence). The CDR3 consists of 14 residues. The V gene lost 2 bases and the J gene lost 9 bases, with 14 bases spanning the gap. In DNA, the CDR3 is TGTGCCAGTAGTATAAGGGGCGGGGAGGGGCCCCAGCATTTT. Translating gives CASSIRGGEGPQHF.

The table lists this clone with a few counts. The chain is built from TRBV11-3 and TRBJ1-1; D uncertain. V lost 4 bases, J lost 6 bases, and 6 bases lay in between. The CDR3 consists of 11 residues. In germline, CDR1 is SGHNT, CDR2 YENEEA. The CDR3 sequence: CASSSGSEAFF. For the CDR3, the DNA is TGTGCCAGCAGCTCAGGCTCTGAAGCTTTCTTT.

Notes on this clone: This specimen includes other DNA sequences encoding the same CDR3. The CDR3 region has the DNA TGTGCCAGCAGCTCAGGGGGGGAGACCCAGTACTTC. Translation: CASSSGGETQYF. The chain links TRBV7-2 to TRBJ2-5; tentatively, D is TRBD1 (7 bases). The CDR3 extends over 12 amino acids. CDR1 and CDR2 from the germline V gene are SGHTA and FQGNSA. The ends were cut back, 4 bases at V and 5 bases at J, with 8 bases in the middle. The full variable domain, its missing parts supplied by reference TRBV7-2 and TRBJ2-5, is GAGVSQSPSNKVTEKGKDVELRCDPISGHTALYWYRQSLGQGLEFLIYFQGNSAPDKSGLPSDRFSAERTGGSVSTLTIQRTQQEDSAVYLCASSSGGETQYFGPGTRLLVL.

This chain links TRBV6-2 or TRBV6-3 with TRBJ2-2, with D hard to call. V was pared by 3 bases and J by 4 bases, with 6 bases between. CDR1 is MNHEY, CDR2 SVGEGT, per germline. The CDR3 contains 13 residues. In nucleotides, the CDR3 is TGTGCCAGCAGTTATATCGGCACCGGGGAGCTGTTTTTT. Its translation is CASSYIGTGELFF.

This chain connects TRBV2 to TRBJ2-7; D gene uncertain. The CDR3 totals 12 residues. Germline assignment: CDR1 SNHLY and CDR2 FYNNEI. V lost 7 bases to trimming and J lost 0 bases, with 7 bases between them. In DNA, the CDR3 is TGTGCCAGCAAAGACACCTCCTACGAGCAGTACTTC. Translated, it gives CASKDTSYEQYF. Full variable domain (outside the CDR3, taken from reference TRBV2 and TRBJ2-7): EPEVTQTPSHQVTQMGQEVILRCVPISNHLYFYWYRQILGQKVEFLVSFYNNEISEKSEIFDDQFSVERPDGSNFTLKIRSTKLEDSAMYFCASKDTSYEQYFGPGTRLTVT.

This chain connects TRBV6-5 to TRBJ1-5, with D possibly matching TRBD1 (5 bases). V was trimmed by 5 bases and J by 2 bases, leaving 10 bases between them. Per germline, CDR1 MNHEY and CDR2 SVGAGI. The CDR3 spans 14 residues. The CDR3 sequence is CASSTLGGNQPQHF. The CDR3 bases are TGTGCCAGCAGTACCCTAGGGGGCAATCAGCCCCAGCATTTT.

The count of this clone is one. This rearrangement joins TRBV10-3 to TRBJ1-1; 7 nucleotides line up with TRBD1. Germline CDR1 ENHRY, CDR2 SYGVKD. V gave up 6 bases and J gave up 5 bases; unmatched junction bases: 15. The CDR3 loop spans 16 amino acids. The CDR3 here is CAIRGQSNAKRTEAFF. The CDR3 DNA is TGTGCCATCAGGGGACAGTCCAATGCCAAGCGAACTGAAGCTTTCTTT.

CDR3 sequence: CASRPGGETQYF. CDR3 in DNA: TGTGCCAGCAGACCTGGGGGCGAGACCCAGTACTTC. The J gene is TRBJ2-5, the V gene TRBV12-3 or TRBV12-4, with D perhaps TRBD1 (6 bases). The V and J ends lost 6 bases and 5 bases respectively, with 10 bases between them. The CDR3 loop spans 12 amino acids.

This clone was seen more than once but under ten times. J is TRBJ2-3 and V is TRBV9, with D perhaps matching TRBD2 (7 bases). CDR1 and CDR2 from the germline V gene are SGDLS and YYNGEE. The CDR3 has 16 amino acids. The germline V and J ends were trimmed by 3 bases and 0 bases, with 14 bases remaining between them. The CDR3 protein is CASSDDGGASTDTQYF. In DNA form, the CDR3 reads TGTGCCAGCAGCGACGATGGGGGGGCGAGCACAGATACGCAGTATTTT.

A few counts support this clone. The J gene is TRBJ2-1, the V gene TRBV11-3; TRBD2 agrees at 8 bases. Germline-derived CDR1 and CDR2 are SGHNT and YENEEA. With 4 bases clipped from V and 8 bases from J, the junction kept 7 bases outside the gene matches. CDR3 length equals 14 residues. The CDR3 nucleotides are TGTGCCAGCAGCTCGGGGGGGGTTACGGATGAGCAGTTCTTC. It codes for CASSSGGVTDEQFF.

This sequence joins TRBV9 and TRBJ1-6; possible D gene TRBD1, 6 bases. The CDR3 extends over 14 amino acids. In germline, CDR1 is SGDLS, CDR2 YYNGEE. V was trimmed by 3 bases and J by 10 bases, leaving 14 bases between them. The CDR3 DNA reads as TGTGCCAGCAGCGAACAGGGTGAGAGATCACCCCTCCACTTT. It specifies CASSEQGERSPLHF.

The CDR3 nucleotides read TGTGCCAGCAGCCAGGGACTAGCGGGGGCTCAGAACACCGGGGAGCTGTTTTTT. Its translation: CASSQGLAGAQNTGELFF. V and J are TRBV7-6 and TRBJ2-2; 14 bases fit TRBD2. The CDR3 extends over 18 amino acids. Unmatched junction bases numbered 6, after V lost 5 bases and J lost 1 base. The V gene's germline CDR1 is SGHVS and CDR2 FNYEAQ.

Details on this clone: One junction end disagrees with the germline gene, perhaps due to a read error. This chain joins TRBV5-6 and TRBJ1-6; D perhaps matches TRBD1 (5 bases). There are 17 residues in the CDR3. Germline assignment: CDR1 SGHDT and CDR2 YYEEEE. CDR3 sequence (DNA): TGTGCCAGCACCTTGGGGTACAAGGGGTCAGATAATTCACCCCTCCACTTT. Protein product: CASTLGYKGSDNSPLHF.

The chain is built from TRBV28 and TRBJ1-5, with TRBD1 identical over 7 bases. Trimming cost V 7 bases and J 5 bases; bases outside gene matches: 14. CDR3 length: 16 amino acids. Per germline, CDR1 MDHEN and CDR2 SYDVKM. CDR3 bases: TGTGCCAGCACCACACCTCCGGGACAGAGCGATCAGCCCCAGCATTTT. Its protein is CASTTPPGQSDQPQHF.